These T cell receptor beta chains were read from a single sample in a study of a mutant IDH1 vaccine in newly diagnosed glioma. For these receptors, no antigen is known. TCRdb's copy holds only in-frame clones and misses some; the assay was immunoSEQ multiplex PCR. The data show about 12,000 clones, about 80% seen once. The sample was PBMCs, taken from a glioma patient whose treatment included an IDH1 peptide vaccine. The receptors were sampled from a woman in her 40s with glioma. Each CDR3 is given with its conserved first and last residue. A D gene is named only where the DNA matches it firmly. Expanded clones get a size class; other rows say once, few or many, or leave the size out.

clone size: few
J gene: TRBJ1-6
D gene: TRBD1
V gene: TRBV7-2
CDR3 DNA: TGTGCCAGCAGCCGCCGGACAGGGGGAGGTTCACCCCTCCACTTT
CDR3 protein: CASSRRTGGGSPLHF

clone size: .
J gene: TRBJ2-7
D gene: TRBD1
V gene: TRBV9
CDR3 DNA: TGTGCCAGCAGCCCCCGGGACAGGTCCTACGAGCAGTACTTC
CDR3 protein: CASSPRDRSYEQYF

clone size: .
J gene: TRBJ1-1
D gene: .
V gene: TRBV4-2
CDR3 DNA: TGTGCCAGCAGCCAAGTTCGGGACACTGAAGCTTTCTTT
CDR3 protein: CASSQVRDTEAFF

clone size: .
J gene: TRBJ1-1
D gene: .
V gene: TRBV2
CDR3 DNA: TGTGCCAGCAGTGATAGGGAGACCACTGAAGCTTTCTTT
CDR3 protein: CASSDRETTEAFF

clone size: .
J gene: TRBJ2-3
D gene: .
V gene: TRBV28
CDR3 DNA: TGTGCCAGCACTGCGGGGGCCAGCACAGATACGCAGTATTTT
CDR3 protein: CASTAGASTDTQYF

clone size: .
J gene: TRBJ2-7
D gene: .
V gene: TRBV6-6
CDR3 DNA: TGTGCCAGCAGTACGAGCCCCAGCTCCTACGAGCAGTACTTC
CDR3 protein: CASSTSPSSYEQYF

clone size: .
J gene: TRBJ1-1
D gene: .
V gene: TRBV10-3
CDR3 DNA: TGTGCCATCAGTGAGGGCCAGGGCCGGAACACTGAAGCTTTCTTT
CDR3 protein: CAISEGQGRNTEAFF

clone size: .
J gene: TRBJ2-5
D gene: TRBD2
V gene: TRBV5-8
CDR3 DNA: TGTGCCAGCAGCGGGGGACTAGCGGGAGGATGGGGAGAGACCCAGTACTTC
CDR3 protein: CASSGGLAGGWGETQYF

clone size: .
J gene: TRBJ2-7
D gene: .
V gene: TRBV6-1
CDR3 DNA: TGTGCCAGCAGTGCAGCGTACGAGCAGTACTTC
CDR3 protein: CASSAAYEQYF

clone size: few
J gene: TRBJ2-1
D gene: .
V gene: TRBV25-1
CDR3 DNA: TGTGCCAGCAGTGGCCGGGACCAAGACAATGAGCAGTTCTTC
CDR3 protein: CASSGRDQDNEQFF

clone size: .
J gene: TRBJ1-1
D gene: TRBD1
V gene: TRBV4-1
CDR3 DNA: TGCGCCAGCAGCCAAAGACAGGGGGCTGAAGCTTTCTTT
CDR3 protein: CASSQRQGAEAFF

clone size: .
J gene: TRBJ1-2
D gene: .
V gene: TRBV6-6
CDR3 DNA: TGTGCCACCGGGGGGAACTATGGCTACACCTTC
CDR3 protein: CATGGNYGYTF

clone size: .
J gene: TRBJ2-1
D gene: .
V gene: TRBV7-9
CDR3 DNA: TGTGCCAGCAGCCCTAGGGACTTCTCGAATGAGCAGTTCTTC
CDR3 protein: CASSPRDFSNEQFF

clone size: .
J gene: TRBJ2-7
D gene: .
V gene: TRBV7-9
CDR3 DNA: TGTGCCAGCAGTCAGGGGCCAACAACGACTTACGAGCAGTACTTC
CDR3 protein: CASSQGPTTTYEQYF

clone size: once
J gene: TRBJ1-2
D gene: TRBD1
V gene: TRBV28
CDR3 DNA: TGTGCCAGCAGGACGAGACAGGGAGGGCGGGATGGCTACACCTTC
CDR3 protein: CASRTRQGGRDGYTF

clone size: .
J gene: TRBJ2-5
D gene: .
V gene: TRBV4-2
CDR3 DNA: TGTGCCAGCAGCCAAGAAGTAGGGCGGGTAGAGACCCAGTACTTC
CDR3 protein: CASSQEVGRVETQYF

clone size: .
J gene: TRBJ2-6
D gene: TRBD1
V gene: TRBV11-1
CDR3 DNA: TGTGCCACCGACAGGGGTTCTGGGGCCAACGTCCTGACTTTC
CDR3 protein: CATDRGSGANVLTF

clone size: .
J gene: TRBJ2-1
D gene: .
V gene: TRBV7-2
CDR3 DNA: TGTGCCAGCAGCTTAGGTGGGGGGTACAATGAGCAGTTCTTC
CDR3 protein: CASSLGGGYNEQFF

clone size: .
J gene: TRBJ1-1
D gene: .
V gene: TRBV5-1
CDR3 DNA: TGCGCCAGCAGCTCGGCGGGTAGGGAAAGGAACACTGAAGCTTTCTTT
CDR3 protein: CASSSAGRERNTEAFF

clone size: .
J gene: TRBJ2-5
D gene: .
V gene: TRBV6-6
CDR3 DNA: TGTGCCAGCAGTTACAGGGGCGGGCAAGAGACCCAGTACTTC
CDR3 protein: CASSYRGGQETQYF

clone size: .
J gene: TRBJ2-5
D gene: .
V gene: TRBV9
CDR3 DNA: TGTGCCAGCAGCGTTACTGGGGTGGGGCGAGAGACCCAGTACTTC
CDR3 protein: CASSVTGVGRETQYF

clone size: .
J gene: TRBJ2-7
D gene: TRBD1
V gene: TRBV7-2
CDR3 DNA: TGTGCCAGCAGCTCCCGGGACAGAGCCAACGAGCAGTACTTC
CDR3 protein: CASSSRDRANEQYF

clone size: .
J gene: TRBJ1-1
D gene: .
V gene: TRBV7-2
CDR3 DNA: TGTGCCAGCAGCTTAAATTGGGGCACTGAAGCTTTCTTT
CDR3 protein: CASSLNWGTEAFF

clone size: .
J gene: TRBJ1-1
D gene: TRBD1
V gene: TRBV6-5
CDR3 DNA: TGTGCCAGCAGTTACACGCAGGGGGCGAACACTGAAGCTTTCTTT
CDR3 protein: CASSYTQGANTEAFF

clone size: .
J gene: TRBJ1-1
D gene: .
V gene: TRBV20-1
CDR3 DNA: TGCAGTACGGGTACGGACACTGAAGCTTTCTTT
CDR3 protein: CSTGTDTEAFF

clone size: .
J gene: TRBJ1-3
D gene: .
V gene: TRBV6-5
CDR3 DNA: TGTGCCAGCAGTTACGCGGGGCACCTATCTGGAAACACCATATATTTT
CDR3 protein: CASSYAGHLSGNTIYF

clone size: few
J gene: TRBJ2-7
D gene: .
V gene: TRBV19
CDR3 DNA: TGTGCCAGTAGTATCAACAGCCTTAGCTCCTACGAGCAGTACTTC
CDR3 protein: CASSINSLSSYEQYF

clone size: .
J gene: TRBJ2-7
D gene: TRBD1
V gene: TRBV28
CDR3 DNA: TGTGCCAGCAGATCCGTTTTGACGTTGGGGACAGAAGTCTACGAGCAGTACTTC
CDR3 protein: CASRSVLTLGTEVYEQYF

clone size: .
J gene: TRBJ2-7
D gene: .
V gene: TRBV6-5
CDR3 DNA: TGTGCCAGCAGTACTGGGGGCGAGCAGTACTTC
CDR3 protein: CASSTGGEQYF

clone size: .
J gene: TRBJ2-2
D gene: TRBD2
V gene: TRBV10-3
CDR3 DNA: TGTGCCATCAGTGATAGCGGGAAAAACACCGGGGAGCTGTTTTTT
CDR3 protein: CAISDSGKNTGELFF

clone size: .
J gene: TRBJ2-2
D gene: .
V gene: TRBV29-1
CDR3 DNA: TGCAGCGTCCAGGACACTAGTACTGCGAACACCGGGGAGCTGTTTTTT
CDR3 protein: CSVQDTSTANTGELFF

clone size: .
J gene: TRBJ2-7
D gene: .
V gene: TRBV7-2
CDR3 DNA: TGTGCCAGCAGCTTAGACAGGATGATTTCCGAGCAGTACTTC
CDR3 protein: CASSLDRMISEQYF

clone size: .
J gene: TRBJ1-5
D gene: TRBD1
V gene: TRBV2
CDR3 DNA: TGTGCCAGCGCCCAGGGGGCGGGCCAGCCCCAGCATTTT
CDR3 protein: CASAQGAGQPQHF

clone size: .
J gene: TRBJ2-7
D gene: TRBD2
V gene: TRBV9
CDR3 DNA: TGTGCCAGCAGCGTAGGGGCCGGGACTAGCGGTAGATCGGGGGACTACGAGCAGTACTTC
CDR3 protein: CASSVGAGTSGRSGDYEQYF

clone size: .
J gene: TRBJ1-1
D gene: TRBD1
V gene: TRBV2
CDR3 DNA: TGTGCCACCCCCTCCCAGGGGGGCCCTGAAGCTTTCTTT
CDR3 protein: CATPSQGGPEAFF

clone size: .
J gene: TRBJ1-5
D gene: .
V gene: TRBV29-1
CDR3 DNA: TGCAGCGTTCGCACAGCAAGCAATCAGCCCCAGCATTTT
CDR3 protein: CSVRTASNQPQHF

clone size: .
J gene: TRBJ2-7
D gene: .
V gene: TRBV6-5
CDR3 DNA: TGTGCCAGCAGCCTTGGAGATTCCGAGCAGTACTTC
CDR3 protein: CASSLGDSEQYF

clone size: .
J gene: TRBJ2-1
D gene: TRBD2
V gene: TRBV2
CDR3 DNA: TGTGCCAGCAGGCGGGGTACCGGGACTAGCCGATTTCTTGAGCAGTTCTTC
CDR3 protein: CASRRGTGTSRFLEQFF

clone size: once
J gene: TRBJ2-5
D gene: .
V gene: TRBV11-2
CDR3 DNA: TGTGCCAGCACCACAGGTCATGGGACCCAGTACTTC
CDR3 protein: CASTTGHGTQYF

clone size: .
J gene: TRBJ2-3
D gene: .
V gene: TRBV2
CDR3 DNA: TGTGCCAGCAGTGATCTCGCGGGACCCACAGATACGCAGTATTTT
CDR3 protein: CASSDLAGPTDTQYF

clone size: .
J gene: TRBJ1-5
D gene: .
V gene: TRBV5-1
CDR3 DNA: TGCGCCAGCAGCTTGGGGACAGAGGATCAGCCCCAGCATTTT
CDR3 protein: CASSLGTEDQPQHF

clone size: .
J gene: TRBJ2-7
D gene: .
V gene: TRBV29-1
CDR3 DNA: TGCAGCGCAAACTTGGGGAAAGGCGAGCAGTACTTC
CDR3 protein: CSANLGKGEQYF

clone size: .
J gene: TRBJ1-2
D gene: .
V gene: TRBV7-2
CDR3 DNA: TGTGCCAGCAGCAAGAGGGGAAGTGGCTATGGCTACACCTTC
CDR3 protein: CASSKRGSGYGYTF

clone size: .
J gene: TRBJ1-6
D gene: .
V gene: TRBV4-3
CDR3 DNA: TGCGCCAGCAGCCGGTACAGGGAAAATTCACCCCTCCACTTT
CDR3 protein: CASSRYRENSPLHF

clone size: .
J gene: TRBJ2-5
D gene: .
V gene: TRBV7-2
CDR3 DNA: TGTGCCAGCAGCTCCGGTTCTTCAGAGACCCAGTACTTC
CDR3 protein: CASSSGSSETQYF

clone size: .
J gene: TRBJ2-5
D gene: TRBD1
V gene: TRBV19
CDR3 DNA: TGTGCCAGTAGTATCTCCCGGGACAGAACAAATAGAGAGACCCAGTACTTC
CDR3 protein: CASSISRDRTNRETQYF

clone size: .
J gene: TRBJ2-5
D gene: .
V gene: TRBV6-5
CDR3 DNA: TGTGCCAGTGGCCGGGGAGTGGAGACCCAGTACTTC
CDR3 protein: CASGRGVETQYF

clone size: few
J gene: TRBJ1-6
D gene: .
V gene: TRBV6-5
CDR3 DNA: TGTGCCTCCAGGGGCTCCTATAATTCACCCCTCCACTTT
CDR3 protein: CASRGSYNSPLHF

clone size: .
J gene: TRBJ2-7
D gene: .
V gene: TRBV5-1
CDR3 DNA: TGCGCCAGCAGCTTTTCCGGGGCCGTCTACGAGCAGTACTTC
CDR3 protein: CASSFSGAVYEQYF

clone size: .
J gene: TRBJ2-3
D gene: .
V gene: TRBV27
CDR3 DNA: TGTGCCAGCAGTTTTGAGTGGCGGGCAGATACGCAGTATTTT
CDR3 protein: CASSFEWRADTQYF

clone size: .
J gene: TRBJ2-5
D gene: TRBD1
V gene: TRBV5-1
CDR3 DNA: TGCGCCAGCAGCCCCGGGACAGGCCAACGGCGGACAGCGGAGACCCAGTACTTC
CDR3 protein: CASSPGTGQRRTAETQYF

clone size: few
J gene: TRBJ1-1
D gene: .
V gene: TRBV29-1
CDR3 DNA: TGCAGCGTTAACGGCGGTAACACTGAAGCTTTCTTT
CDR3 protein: CSVNGGNTEAFF

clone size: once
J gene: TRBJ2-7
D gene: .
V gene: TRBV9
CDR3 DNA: TGTGCCAGCAGCGTAGCTTTGGGAGATGGACAAAGGGAGCAGTACTTC
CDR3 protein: CASSVALGDGQREQYF

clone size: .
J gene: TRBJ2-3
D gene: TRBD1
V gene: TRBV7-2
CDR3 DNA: TGTGCCAGCAGCTGGACAGGGGATACGCAGTATTTT
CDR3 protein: CASSWTGDTQYF

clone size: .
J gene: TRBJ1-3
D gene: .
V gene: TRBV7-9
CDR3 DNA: TGTGCCAGCAGCATGGGGCAGGGCCGGGACACCATATATTTT
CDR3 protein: CASSMGQGRDTIYF

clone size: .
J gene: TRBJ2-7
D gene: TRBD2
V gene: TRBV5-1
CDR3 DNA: TGCGCCAGCAGCTCCGGACTAGCCAACTACGAGCAGTACTTC
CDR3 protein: CASSSGLANYEQYF

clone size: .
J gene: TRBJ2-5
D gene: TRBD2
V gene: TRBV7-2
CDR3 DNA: TGTGCCAGCAGCCCTGGACTAGCGGGGGGCCGAGGGACCCAGTACTTC
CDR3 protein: CASSPGLAGGRGTQYF